Below, 9 T cell receptor beta chains from the same sample are listed, as sequenced in a study of human T cells and chemical hapten exposure. One entry per CDR3 protein results from TCRdb running MiXCR on the RACE reads. The sample includes some 170,000 distinct CDR3 sequences, more than 20% seen only once; the top ten take about 6.7%. The time point here: patch test 1, 2 weeks after DPC sensitization. The treatment: therapeutic diphenylcyclopropenone sensitization with weekly scalp DPC. The sequencing used whole blood, collected in connection with sensitization to the hapten diphenylcyclopropenone (DPC). The source is a woman in her forties or fifties with alopecia areata. Some clones in this sample may be carry-over from other donors' samples.

The rearrangement joins TRBV4-2 to TRBJ2-1, with D tentatively TRBD2 (6 bases). Looked up from germline, CDR1 is LGHNA and CDR2 is YNFKEQ. This CDR3 is built from 13 residues. The V gene lost 7 bases and the J gene lost 8 bases, with 15 bases spanning the gap. CDR3 bases: TGTGCCAGCAATGATGCGGGGCGCCATGAGCAGTTCTTC. This gives the protein CASNDAGRHEQFF.

The chain is built from TRBV11-2 and TRBJ2-3; 12 nucleotides line up with TRBD2. The CDR3 runs 16 residues. Per germline, CDR1 SGHAT and CDR2 FQNNGV. Losses at the gene ends were 1 base for V and 7 bases for J; bases not matched to a gene: 6. CDR3: CASSLVASGRGHTQYF. As DNA, the CDR3 is TGTGCCAGCAGCTTAGTAGCTAGCGGGAGGGGGCATACGCAGTATTTT.

The V and J genes are TRBV29-1 and TRBJ2-5, with a possible D match to TRBD2 (7 bases). Trimming pared 3 bases from V and 5 bases from J, leaving 13 bases between. The length of the CDR3 is 13 residues. The V gene's germline CDR1 is SQVTM and CDR2 ANQGSEA. As DNA, the CDR3 is TGCAGCGTTGAGGGGGCCGGGGGGGAGACCCAGTACTTC. Residues: CSVEGAGGETQYF.

This rearrangement joins TRBV5-5 to TRBJ1-1; a possible D gene is TRBD1 (6 bases). The CDR3 extends over 15 amino acids. The germline V gene has CDR1 SGHKS and CDR2 YYEKEE (reference sequence). V lost 0 bases and J lost 4, with 13 bases in between. The DNA of the CDR3 is TGTGCCAGCAGCTTGGTAGGGGGGTCAGGCACTGAAGCTTTCTTT. Amino acid sequence: CASSLVGGSGTEAFF.

V gene TRBV6-1 combines with J gene TRBJ1-4; D may be TRBD1 (6 bases). V lost 2 bases, J lost 3 bases, and 16 bases lay in between. The V gene's germline CDR1 is MNHNS and CDR2 SASEGT. The CDR3 runs to 17 residues. The CDR3 DNA is TGTGCCAGCAGTGAATGGGTGTGGGGGGCTTCTAATGAAAAACTGTTTTTT. Its translation is CASSEWVWGASNEKLFF.

This clonotype was counted only a few times. The chain is built from TRBV19 and TRBJ2-5; no clear D gene. This CDR3 comprises 14 residues. Germline-derived CDR1 and CDR2 are LNHDA and SQIVND (reference sequence). Deletions cut 4 bases from V and 5 bases from J, with 14 bases between. The CDR3 bases are TGTGCCAGTAGTACCACGGGCGCGATGGAGACCCAGTACTTC. This translates into CASSTTGAMETQYF.

This clonotype was observed a handful of times. The gene calls are TRBV2 and TRBJ1-1, with a tentative D call TRBD1 (5 bases). V lost 7 bases and J 0 bases, leaving 12 bases between the germline ends. This CDR3 region has 14 residues. Per the germline V gene, CDR1 is SNHLY and CDR2 is FYNNEI. CDR3 protein: CASMVWGMNTEAFF. The CDR3 DNA sequence: TGTGCCAGCATGGTTTGGGGGATGAACACTGAAGCTTTCTTT.

The chain couples TRBV7-9 to TRBJ1-2; TRBD1 matches 9 bases. The CDR3 totals 17 residues. With 5 bases clipped from V and 4 bases from J, the junction kept 14 bases outside the gene matches. Germline CDR1 is SEHNR and CDR2 is FQNEAQ (reference sequence). CDR3 protein: CASSLNNVGTGTYGYTF. The DNA for the CDR3 is TGTGCCAGCAGCCTAAACAATGTTGGGACAGGGACCTATGGCTACACCTTC.

The J gene is TRBJ2-3, the V gene TRBV5-6, with 8 bases aligning to TRBD1. Germline assignment: CDR1 SGHDT and CDR2 YYEEEE. The length of the CDR3 is 16 residues. The ends lost 0 bases at V and 0 bases at J; junction bases unmatched: 3. CDR3 residues: CASSLGDRYSTDTQYF. CDR3 in DNA: TGTGCCAGCAGCTTGGGGGACAGGTATAGCACAGATACGCAGTATTTT.